The rows below give T cell receptor beta chains drawn from one sample of a study of OX40 agonist ivuxolimab in advanced cancers. Assay used: immunoSEQ multiplex PCR; TCRdb lists only in-frame clones, some missing. This repertoire shows over 65,000 clones, 84% found once; its top ten account for 0.45% to 0.65%. Sequenced here: CD4+ or CD8+ T cells sorted from blood, sampled in a trial of the OX40 agonist ivuxolimab. These receptors all stem from an adult with an advanced solid tumor such as melanoma, head and neck, liver or kidney cancer. CDR3s include the opening cysteine and the closing phenylalanine or tryptophan. The size of a clone is reported for some rows only, either as once, few or many, or as a class for expanded clones.

NA	TRBV5-1	TRBJ2-5	CASSLPGAGETQYF
NA	TRBV7-9	TRBJ2-5	CASSLRGGEETQYF
once	TRBV5-6	TRBJ2-5	CASSLGVELPQETQYF
NA	TRBV6-1	TRBJ2-7	CASSGLAPTYEQYF
NA	TRBV11-2	TRBJ1-1	CASTFARTNTEAFF
once	TRBV2	TRBJ2-7	CASSETGLGDRNAYEQYF
NA	TRBV11-1	TRBJ1-2	CASSYNRGSNYGYTF
NA	TRBV7-8	TRBJ2-1	CASSSRTSGTTESSYNEQFF
NA	TRBV7-8	TRBJ1-2	CASSLVGGSDYGYTF
NA	TRBV5-1	TRBJ2-3	CASSPVAGRTDTQYF
NA	TRBV6-6	TRBJ2-7	CASSYPGQGIYEQYF
NA	TRBV2	TRBJ1-6	CATGQGYNSPLHF
NA	TRBV6-5	TRBJ1-1	CASSFGQGGGDFF
NA	TRBV7-2	TRBJ1-6	CASSLTAQNSPLHF
NA	TRBV7-9	TRBJ1-1	CASSLADREAFF
NA	TRBV11-2	TRBJ2-7	CASTPMGQGGEQYF
NA	TRBV29-1	TRBJ1-6	CSASTGRYSPLHF
NA	TRBV7-2	TRBJ1-6	CASQGQGDRSPLHF
NA	TRBV14	TRBJ1-3	CASSQDLPGSGNTIYF
NA	TRBV18	TRBJ2-7	CASSSDSAYEQYF
NA	TRBV28	TRBJ2-3	CASSLGGPDTDTQYF
NA	TRBV19	TRBJ1-4	CASSIGRYATNEKLFF
NA	TRBV4-1	TRBJ2-5	CASSLNRALGRETQYF
NA	TRBV5-1	TRBJ1-6	CASSPLGYNSPLHF
NA	TRBV10-3	TRBJ2-5	CAIRDTTSGETQYF
NA	TRBV18	NA	CASSSGLAYEQYF
NA	TRBV30	TRBJ2-3	CAWSVRASGGTQYF
NA	TRBV7-2	TRBJ2-3	CASSLALGLAGGTDTQYF
few	TRBV30	TRBJ1-1	CAWSVTLNTEAFF
NA	TRBV6-5	TRBJ1-1	CASKNTEAFF
NA	TRBV30	TRBJ2-1	CAWSQGDRAVDEQFF
NA	TRBV5-1	TRBJ2-2	CASSLVGLAAGELFF
NA	TRBV6-5	TRBJ1-6	CASSYTSSYNSPLHF
NA	TRBV6-1	TRBJ1-3	CASSPQDWGNTIYF
NA	TRBV6-1	TRBJ1-4	CASSDNTGGLGEKLFF
NA	TRBV6-5	TRBJ2-3	CASSLAGSTDTQYF
NA	TRBV5-5	TRBJ2-7	CASSLISAHEQYF
NA	TRBV19	TRBJ1-3	CASRDRGHASSGNTIYF
NA	TRBV4-3	TRBJ1-2	CASSQDILVLGYGYTF
NA	TRBV6-6	TRBJ2-7	CASSYGGLHEQYF
NA	TRBV2	NA	CASDPRGGGSHEQYF
NA	TRBV29-1	TRBJ2-5	CSVEQGGRETQYF
NA	TRBV27	TRBJ2-2	CASSPRAVFRSGLVFDTGELFF
NA	TRBV28	TRBJ2-3	CASSLRASGDTQYF
NA	TRBV5-5	TRBJ2-7	CASSLGGSSYEQYF
NA	TRBV6-5	TRBJ2-3	CASRGGLRDTQYF
NA	TRBV28	TRBJ2-7	CASRERGRPSYEQYF
NA	TRBV7-2	TRBJ1-5	CASSPGTAYNQPQHF
NA	TRBV9	TRBJ2-5	CASSAGHRGRGRWETQYF
NA	TRBV5-5	TRBJ2-5	CASSSGTGYQETQYF
NA	TRBV7-2	TRBJ1-2	CASSSTDRAITMNYGYTF
NA	TRBV28	TRBJ1-5	CASSSARSFSFGTGGQPQHF
NA	TRBV28	TRBJ2-4	CASSPISQTKAKNIQYF
NA	TRBV19	TRBJ2-3	CASTTGNWADTQYF
NA	TRBV30	TRBJ2-6	CAWKRDRARSGANVLTF
once	TRBV5-1	TRBJ2-7	CASSLDIYEQYF
NA	TRBV5-6	TRBJ1-3	CASSRFGGSGNTIYF
NA	TRBV2	TRBJ1-3	CASRSGTSGNTIYF